The clone carrying this TCR beta chain occurred a few times. The record originates from a study of response to subunit inactivated influenza vaccine. TCRdb fed the RT-PCR reads into MiXCR, producing one record per CDR3 protein. The sample yields approximately 680,000 distinct CDR3 sequences, around 16% seen once. Trimming removed 0 bases at V and 4 bases at J, with 9 bases between. CDR1 and CDR2 from the germline V gene are ENHRY and SYGVKD. This CDR3 region has 14 residues. The sample was PBMCs from blood, taken 11 to 12 days after vaccination. The chain couples TRBV10-3 to TRBJ1-1; D remains ambiguous. This clonotype originated in a man over 45 who received an inactivated influenza vaccine. This chain's CDR3 is CAISESAGITEAFF. The CDR3 DNA reads as TGTGCCATCAGTGAGTCGGCAGGTATCACTGAAGCTTTCTTT.